The 18 T cell receptor beta chains presented below share a single source sample, sequenced in a study of human T cells and chemical hapten exposure. The time point denotes: patch test 1, 2 weeks after DPC sensitization. Treatment reported: therapeutic diphenylcyclopropenone sensitization with weekly scalp DPC. MiXCR, run by TCRdb on the RACE reads, gives a single entry per CDR3 protein. The table shows nearly 350,000 distinct CDR3 sequences, with under 9% occurring only once. Sequenced here: whole blood, sampled in connection with sensitization to the hapten diphenylcyclopropenone (DPC). The receptors were gathered from a woman between 18 and 30 years old with alopecia areata. Some clones in this sample may be carry-over from other donors' samples.

The table lists this clonotype with a few counts. CDR3 sequence: CATKDLAFVYEQYF. The CDR3 nucleotides are TGTGCCACCAAGGACCTCGCGTTCGTCTACGAGCAGTACTTC. V usage is TRBV7-9 and J usage is TRBJ2-7; D unclear. The CDR3 runs to 14 residues. CDR1 is SEHNR and CDR2 is FQNEAQ in the germline V gene (reference sequence). V lost 10 bases to trimming and J lost 3 bases, with 19 bases between them. Variable domain in full (rest from reference TRBV7-9 and TRBJ2-7): DTGVSQNPRHKITKRGQNVTFRCDPISEHNRLYWYRQTLGQGPEFLTYFQNEAQLEKSRLLSDRFSAERPKGSFSTLEIQRTEQGDSAMYLCATKDLAFVYEQYFGPGTRLTVT.

This clonotype was detected many times. The rearrangement joins TRBV27 to TRBJ2-3, with 14 nucleotides matching TRBD2. With V trimmed by 6 bases and J by 6 bases, 5 bases remained unmatched. Germline CDR1 is MNHEY and CDR2 is SMNVEV (reference sequence). The CDR3 is 15 residues long. CDR3 amino acids: CASRPGLAGADTQYF. CDR3 coding DNA: TGTGCCAGCAGACCGGGACTAGCGGGGGCGGATACGCAGTATTTT.

This clonotype came up many times. This chain connects TRBV4-2 to TRBJ2-3, with TRBD2 matching 12 bases. The CDR3 has 19 residues. The germline V gene encodes CDR1 LGHNA and CDR2 YNFKEQ. V shed 4 bases, J shed 0 bases, and the junction held 11 bases outside the gene matches. The CDR3: CASSLTRTSGVASTDTQYF. The CDR3 coding sequence is TGTGCCAGCAGCCTTACCAGGACTAGCGGGGTCGCTAGCACAGATACGCAGTATTTT.

This clonotype was seen a handful of times. The chain couples TRBV6-1 to TRBJ2-3, with 14 positions matching TRBD2. The CDR3 contains 16 residues. The germline V gene encodes CDR1 MNHNS and CDR2 SASEGT. With V trimmed by 4 bases and J by 6 bases, 6 bases remained unmatched. The CDR3 sequence is CASSVGTSGGMDTQYF. The DNA for the CDR3 is TGTGCCAGCAGTGTTGGGACTAGCGGGGGTATGGATACGCAGTATTTT.

This clonotype was observed many times. J is TRBJ1-1 and V is TRBV4-3; D might be TRBD1 (6 bases). V lost 7 bases, J lost 0 bases, and 18 bases lay in between. Looked up from germline, CDR1 is LGHNA and CDR2 is YSLEER. This CDR3 comprises 16 residues. CDR3 bases: TGCGCCAGCACCGAATACTTGACAGGCATGAACACTGAAGCTTTCTTT. It is translated as CASTEYLTGMNTEAFF.

Many counts were recorded for this clonotype. The V and J genes are TRBV5-1 and TRBJ1-2; 9 nucleotides align to TRBD1. The CDR3 spans 15 residues. CDR1 and CDR2 (germline): SGHRS, YFSETQ. With V trimmed by 4 bases and J by 0 bases, 4 bases remained unmatched. DNA for the CDR3: TGCGCCAGCAGCGTGGACAGGGGAGCTAACTATGGCTACACCTTC. Protein product: CASSVDRGANYGYTF.

About this clonotype: A much larger clone lies a single base off, so this may be a read error. J is TRBJ2-1 and V is TRBV18; D is uncertain. There are 16 residues in the CDR3. The germline gives CDR1 KGHSH, CDR2 LQKENI. V was shortened by 0 bases and J by 1 base, with 10 bases between the two germline ends. The CDR3 DNA reads as TGTGCCAGCTCACCACCTTCGTCCAGATCCTACAATGAGCAGTTCTTC. Its translation is CASSPPSSRSYNEQFF.

The sample holds many counts of this clonotype. The V call is TRBV14, the J call TRBJ2-1; weak D call: TRBD2 (5 bases). V was clipped by 1 base and J by 2 bases, with 15 bases between them. CDR1 SGHDN and CDR2 FVKESK come from the germline V gene. The CDR3 consists of 17 residues. Here the CDR3 reads CASSQGTRTFPYNEQFF. DNA of the CDR3: TGTGCCAGCAGCCAAGGGACTCGTACCTTTCCCTACAATGAGCAGTTCTTC. Supplemented by reference TRBV14 and TRBJ2-1, the full variable domain reads EAGVTQFPSHSVIEKGQTVTLRCDPISGHDNLYWYRRVMGKEIKFLLHFVKESKQDESGMPNNRFLAERTGGTYSTLKVQPAELEDSGVYFCASSQGTRTFPYNEQFFGPGTRLTVL.

This sequence joins TRBV20-1 and TRBJ2-7; 9 nucleotides line up with TRBD1. J gave up 3 bases and V 6 bases, and 9 bases lay outside the gene matches. The CDR3 sequence is 14 residues long. The germline CDR1 and CDR2 sequences are DFQATT and SNEGSKA (reference sequence). The CDR3 nucleotides read TGCAGTGCGTGGACAGGGGATAGCTTCTACGAGCAGTACTTC. It encodes CSAWTGDSFYEQYF.

This clonotype was counted at least ten times. V gene TRBV12-5 combines with J gene TRBJ2-1; a weak D match, TRBD2 (7 bases). CDR1 and CDR2 (germline): LGHNT, FRNRAP. This CDR3 contains 17 residues. Between the trimmed V and J ends, which lost 0 bases and 4 bases, there was a span of 16 bases. Here the CDR3 reads CASGLVPGGRRYNEQFF. The CDR3 DNA reads TGTGCTAGTGGTTTGGTACCGGGGGGCAGAAGGTACAATGAGCAGTTCTTC.

This clonotype was counted a few times. V and J are TRBV28 and TRBJ1-5, with unresolved D. With 5 bases removed from V and 1 base from J, the gap between germline ends came to 9 bases. This CDR3 is 14 amino acids long. Germline values: CDR1 MDHEN, CDR2 SYDVKM. CDR3 protein: CASSMYTSNQPQHF. The CDR3 DNA is TGTGCCAGCAGTATGTACACCAGCAATCAGCCCCAGCATTTT.

This clonotype was found many times. The chain has TRBV25-1 and TRBJ2-7, with D perhaps given as TRBD1 or TRBD2 (5 bases each). The V end lost 5 bases, the J end lost 2 bases, and 19 bases lay between the germline ends. The CDR3 spans 16 residues. In germline, CDR1 is MGHDK, CDR2 SYGVNS. CDR3 nucleotides: TGTGCCAGCAGTTTCGGGATTGGTCAGGGCGCCTACGAGCAGTACTTC. This translates into CASSFGIGQGAYEQYF.

The genes are TRBV4-2 and TRBJ1-6; D is uncertain. Germline assignment: CDR1 LGHNA and CDR2 YNFKEQ. The CDR3 covers 16 residues. The ends were cut back, 6 bases at V and 0 bases at J, with 12 bases in the middle. The CDR3 nucleotides read TGTGCCAGCAGTGACACACCGAGCTCCTATAATTCACCCCTCCACTTT. Residues: CASSDTPSSYNSPLHF.

This clonotype appeared a few times. The J gene is TRBJ2-6, the V gene TRBV20-1, with unresolved D. The germline V and J ends were trimmed by 0 bases and 3 bases, with 6 bases remaining between them. The CDR3 has 14 amino acids. The germline V gene encodes CDR1 DFQATT and CDR2 SNEGSKA (reference sequence). The CDR3 loop is CSAREANGANVLTF. The CDR3 nucleotides are TGCAGTGCTAGAGAGGCGAATGGGGCCAACGTCCTGACTTTC.

This clonotype was observed at least ten times. V and J are TRBV27 and TRBJ2-3; no firm D call. V dropped 6 bases and J dropped 1 base, with 8 bases sitting between them. Germline CDR1 is MNHEY and CDR2 is SMNVEV (reference sequence). The CDR3 runs to 13 residues. CDR3 region: CASSLGGTDTQYF. CDR3 sequence (DNA): TGTGCCAGCAGCTTAGGTGGCACAGATACGCAGTATTTT.

This clonotype showed up many times. The chain uses TRBV27 and TRBJ2-7, with 7 bases matching TRBD2. CDR3 size: 13 residues. From germline, CDR1 is MNHEY and CDR2 SMNVEV (reference sequence). Germline trimming cut 5 bases from V and 5 bases from J; bases unmatched to any gene: 6. CDR3 nucleotide sequence: TGTGCCAGCAGTAAACTAGCGTGGAACGAGCAGTACTTC. Its translation is CASSKLAWNEQYF.

This clonotype was seen repeatedly, ten times or more. CDR3 loop: CASSQVSAGGPTDTQYF. The CDR3 bases are TGTGCCAGCAGCCAAGTCTCAGCGGGGGGGCCAACAGATACGCAGTATTTT. This chain uses TRBV14 with TRBJ2-3; 10 bases match TRBD2. The V segment lost 1 base and the J segment 3 bases; nucleotides outside the gene matches: 7. Germline V lookup: CDR1 SGHDN, CDR2 FVKESK. The CDR3 runs to 17 residues.

This clonotype was seen only a few times. V usage is TRBV18 and J usage is TRBJ2-7; D is uncertain. Trimming took 8 bases from V and 2 from J, leaving 13 bases between them. CDR1 KGHSH and CDR2 LQKENI come from the germline V gene. There are 13 residues in the CDR3. CDR3 amino acids: CASSGSKAYEQYF. The CDR3 DNA reads as TGTGCCAGCAGTGGAAGCAAGGCCTACGAGCAGTACTTC. Full variable domain (rest looked up from reference TRBV18 and TRBJ2-7): NAGVMQNPRHLVRRRGQEARLRCSPMKGHSHVYWYRQLPEEGLKFMVYLQKENIIDESGMPKERFSAEFPKEGPSILRIQQVVRGDSAAYFCASSGSKAYEQYFGPGTRLTVT.